Sequencing of this TCR beta chain was carried out in a study of blood T cell repertoires in COVID-19. Germline assignment: CDR1 SGHTA and CDR2 FQGTGA. Trimming shortened V by 4 bases and J by 4 bases, and 16 bases separated the two germline ends. This CDR3 has 15 amino acids. Libraries were prepared by immunoSEQ multiplex PCR; TCRdb keeps only in-frame clonotypes and omits some of them. Of 72,000 or so clones in the sample, around 85% were seen once. The V call is TRBV7-3, the J call TRBJ1-2, with TRBD1 as a possible D gene (6 bases). This TCR derives from a woman aged 80 or older with active or convalescent COVID-19. What was sequenced was peripheral blood. The CDR3 nucleotides are TGTGCCAGCAGCTCCTTCCAGGGGTATGGCTATGGCTACACCTTC. Its translation is CASSSFQGYGYGYTF. The variable domain in full, with the rest retrieved from reference TRBV7-3 and TRBJ1-2, is GAGVSQTPSNKVTEKGKYVELRCDPISGHTALYWYRQSLGQGPEFLIYFQGTGAADDSGLPNDRFFAVRPEGSVSTLKIQRTERGDSAVYLCASSSFQGYGYGYTFGSGTRLTVV.